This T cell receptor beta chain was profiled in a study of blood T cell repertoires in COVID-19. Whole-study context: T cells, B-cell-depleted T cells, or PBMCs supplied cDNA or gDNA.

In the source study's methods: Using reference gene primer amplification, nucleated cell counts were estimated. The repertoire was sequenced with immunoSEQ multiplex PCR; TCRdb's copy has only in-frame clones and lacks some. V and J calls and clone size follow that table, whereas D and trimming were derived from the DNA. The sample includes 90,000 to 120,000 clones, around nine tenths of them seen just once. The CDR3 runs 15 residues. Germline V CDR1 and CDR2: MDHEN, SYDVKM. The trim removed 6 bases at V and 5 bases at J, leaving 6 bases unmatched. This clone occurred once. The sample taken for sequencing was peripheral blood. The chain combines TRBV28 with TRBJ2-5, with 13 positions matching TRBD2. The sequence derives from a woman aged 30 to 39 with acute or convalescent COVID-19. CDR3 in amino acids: CASRKGLAGRETQYF. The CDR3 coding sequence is TGTGCCAGCAGGAAGGGACTAGCGGGGCGGGAGACCCAGTACTTC.